This T cell receptor (beta chain) was recorded in a study of monozygotic twins with inflammatory bowel disease. Worth noting for this clonotype: Its antigen remains unknown.

The CDR3 sequence is 15 residues long. Germline values: CDR1 MDHEN, CDR2 SYDVKM. With the 5' RACE reads reprocessed, TCRdb shows one record per CDR3 protein and no DNA. The table lists more than 95,000 distinct CDR3 sequences. Study-wide results and limits: Especially with disease activity, IBD patients shared fewer clonotypes with others than healthy twins did. Repertoires of patients may have been made more variable by differing immunosuppressive treatments.

One blood sample of 2 to 2.5 ml was taken from each donor. The receptor comes from a human donor with ulcerative colitis or Crohn's disease, or a healthy co-twin of an affected twin (not recorded which). The rearrangement joins TRBV28 to TRBJ2-5; no DNA is available, so the TRBD2 call from TCRdb remains unchecked. The sequenced sample was blood. CDR3 amino acids: CASSQSGGRGETQYF.